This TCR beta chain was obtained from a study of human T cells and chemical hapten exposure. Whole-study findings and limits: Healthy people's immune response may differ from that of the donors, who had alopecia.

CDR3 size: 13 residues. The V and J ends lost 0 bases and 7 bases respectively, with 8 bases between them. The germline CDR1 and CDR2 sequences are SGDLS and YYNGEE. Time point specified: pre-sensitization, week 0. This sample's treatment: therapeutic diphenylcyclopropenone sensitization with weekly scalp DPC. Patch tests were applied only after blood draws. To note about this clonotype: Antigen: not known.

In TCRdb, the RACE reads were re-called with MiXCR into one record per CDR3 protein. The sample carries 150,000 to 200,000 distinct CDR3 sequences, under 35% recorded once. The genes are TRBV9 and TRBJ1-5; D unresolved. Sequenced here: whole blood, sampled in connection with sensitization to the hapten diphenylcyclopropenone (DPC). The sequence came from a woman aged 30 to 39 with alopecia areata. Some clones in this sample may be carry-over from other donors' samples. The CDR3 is CASSVGTGQPQHF. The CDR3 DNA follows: TGTGCCAGCAGCGTAGGGACCGGGCAGCCCCAGCATTTT. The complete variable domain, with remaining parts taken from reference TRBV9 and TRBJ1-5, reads DSGVTQTPKHLITATGQRVTLRCSPRSGDLSVYWYQQSLDQGLQFLIQYYNGEERAKGNILERFSAQQFPDLHSELNLSSLELGDSALYFCASSVGTGQPQHFGDGTRLSIL.